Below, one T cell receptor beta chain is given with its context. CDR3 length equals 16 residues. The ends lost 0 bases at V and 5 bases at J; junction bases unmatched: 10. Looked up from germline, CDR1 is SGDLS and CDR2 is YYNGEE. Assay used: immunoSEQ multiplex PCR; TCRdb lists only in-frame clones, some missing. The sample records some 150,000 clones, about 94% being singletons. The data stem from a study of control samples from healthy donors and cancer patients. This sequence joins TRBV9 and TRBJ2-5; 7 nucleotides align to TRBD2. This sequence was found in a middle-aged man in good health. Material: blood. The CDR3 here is CASSVDEGGVGETQYF. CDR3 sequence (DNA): TGTGCCAGCAGCGTAGATGAGGGAGGGGTGGGGGAGACCCAGTACTTC.